Below are 18 T cell receptor beta chains sequenced from a single sample in a study of OX40 agonist ivuxolimab in advanced cancers. Some clones are missing from TCRdb's copy, which holds only in-frame ones; the method was immunoSEQ multiplex PCR. Of about 56,000 clones in the sample, roughly nine tenths are singletons; the top ten hold roughly 10%. The sequenced sample was CD4+ or CD8+ T cells sorted from blood, obtained in a trial of the OX40 agonist ivuxolimab. These TCRs come from an adult with an advanced solid tumor such as melanoma, head and neck, liver or kidney cancer.

The chain couples TRBV7-9 to TRBJ2-1, with D unresolved. The CDR3 runs 16 residues. Trimming stripped 1 base from V and 0 bases from J, with 10 bases between. In germline, CDR1 is SEHNR, CDR2 FQNEAQ (reference sequence). DNA of the CDR3: TGTGCCAGCAGCTTAGATGCACGGATCTCCTACAATGAGCAGTTCTTC. Translating it yields CASSLDARISYNEQFF.

The chain recombines TRBV7-2 with TRBJ2-5, with D possibly matching TRBD2 (5 bases). The length of the CDR3 is 13 residues. V was pared by 0 bases and J by 5 bases, with 7 bases between. CDR1 and CDR2 (germline): SGHTA, FQGNSA. Here the CDR3 DNA reads TGTGCCAGCAGCTTAGCGCGAGGGGAGACCCAGTACTTC. The encoded protein is CASSLARGETQYF.

The genes are TRBV19 and TRBJ2-1; possible D gene TRBD1, 6 bases. Germline V lookup: CDR1 LNHDA, CDR2 SQIVND (reference sequence). Trimming pared 6 bases from V and 2 bases from J, leaving 17 bases between. The CDR3 extends over 16 amino acids. The CDR3 nucleotides read TGTGCCAGTAGACGCACTTCACAGGGTCCCTACAATGAGCAGTTCTTC. Its protein product is CASRRTSQGPYNEQFF.

The chain recombines TRBV7-9 with TRBJ2-5; the D is unclear. Germline CDR1 and CDR2: SEHNR and FQNEAQ (reference sequence). V was shortened by 1 base and J by 3 bases, with 9 bases between the two germline ends. The CDR3 has 14 residues. The CDR3 here is CASSLGGFKETQYF. CDR3 nucleotide sequence: TGTGCCAGCAGCTTAGGAGGATTCAAAGAGACCCAGTACTTC.

The chain recombines TRBV5-6 with TRBJ2-5; 10 bases map to TRBD1. The end of the DNA aligns better with TRBJ2-7, so the J call may be wrong. Germline CDR1 is SGHDT and CDR2 is YYEEEE. The CDR3 covers 16 residues. CDR3 DNA sequence: TGTGCCAGCAGCGGGACAGGGGCCGATCTCGTTTACGAGCAGTACTTC. Its protein product is CASSGTGADLVYEQYF.

The sample holds one count of this clone. This chain joins TRBV10-3 and TRBJ2-1, with 8 bases identical to TRBD2. CDR3 length: 14 residues. Trimming cost V 2 bases and J 6 bases; bases outside gene matches: 3. CDR1 and CDR2 (germline): ENHRY, SYGVKD. The CDR3 coding sequence is TGTGCCATCAGTGAGATGCGGGGGGCCAATGAGCAGTTCTTC. Amino acids: CAISEMRGANEQFF.

The chain is built from TRBV5-1 and TRBJ1-1, with a tentative D call TRBD1 (6 bases). The CDR3 consists of 13 residues. CDR1 is SGHRS, CDR2 YFSETQ, per germline. V lost 4 bases and J lost 0, with 7 bases in between. The CDR3 sequence is CASSRDMNTEAFF. In nucleotides, the CDR3 is TGCGCCAGCAGCCGGGACATGAACACTGAAGCTTTCTTT. The full variable domain, completed using reference TRBV5-1 and TRBJ1-1, is KAGVTQTPRYLIKTRGQQVTLSCSPISGHRSVSWYQQTPGQGLQFLFEYFSETQRNKGNFPGRFSGRQFSNSRSEMNVSTLELGDSALYLCASSRDMNTEAFFGQGTRLTVV.

The chain joins TRBV2 to TRBJ1-2; 11 nucleotides match TRBD1. The J segment lost 5 bases and the V segment lost 5 bases, leaving 4 bases of the junction unmatched. The CDR3 has 14 amino acids. Germline V gene lookup returns CDR1 SNHLY and CDR2 FYNNEI. The CDR3 DNA reads TGTGCCAGCAGTTGGGACAGGGGGAAATATGGCTACACCTTC. Protein product: CASSWDRGKYGYTF.

The chain uses TRBV7-2 and TRBJ2-3, with 8 bases fitting TRBD2. The CDR3 contains 16 residues. CDR1 and CDR2 from the germline V gene are SGHTA and FQGNSA. Losses at the gene ends were 1 base for V and 1 base for J; bases not matched to a gene: 4. CDR3 sequence reads: CASSLVSGGGTDTQYF. DNA for the CDR3: TGTGCCAGCAGCTTAGTTTCGGGAGGGGGCACAGATACGCAGTATTTT.

J is TRBJ1-1 and V is TRBV5-1; possibly TRBD1 for D (5 bases). The CDR3 contains 15 residues. Trimming removed 7 bases at V and 2 bases at J, with 18 bases between. Germline V gene lookup returns CDR1 SGHRS and CDR2 YFSETQ. The CDR3 DNA reads TGCGCCAGCGGCCCCTTTGGGGCCACAAACACTGAAGCTTTCTTT. Amino acid sequence: CASGPFGATNTEAFF.

This clone appeared a single time. The rearrangement uses TRBV10-3 and TRBJ2-1, with TRBD1 matching 9 bases. V shed 6 bases and J 8 bases; nucleotides not matched to a gene: 8. Germline V gene lookup returns CDR1 ENHRY and CDR2 SYGVKD. CDR3 length equals 14 residues. The CDR3, as DNA: TGTGCCATCAGCCCGGGACAGGGCGTGGATGAGCAGTTCTTC. Residues: CAISPGQGVDEQFF.

The V call is TRBV28, the J call TRBJ2-3, with D uncertain. Germline V CDR1 and CDR2: MDHEN, SYDVKM. V lost 7 bases and J 0 bases, leaving 8 bases between the germline ends. The CDR3 consists of 13 residues. As DNA, the CDR3 is TGTGCCAGCACACTACTTAGCACAGATACGCAGTATTTT. This gives the protein CASTLLSTDTQYF. Combining the CDR3 with reference TRBV28 and TRBJ2-3 gives the whole variable domain DVKVTQSSRYLVKRTGEKVFLECVQDMDHENMFWYRQDPGLGLRLIYFSYDVKMKEKGDIPEGYSVSREKKERFSLILESASTNQTSMYLCASTLLSTDTQYFGPGTRLTVL.

The chain links TRBV9 to TRBJ2-7; 9 bases line up with TRBD2. V dropped 3 bases and J dropped 5; count of bases not matched to a gene: 6. Germline assignment: CDR1 SGDLS and CDR2 YYNGEE. The CDR3 has 14 amino acids. CDR3 nucleotides: TGTGCCAGCAGCGCCGCCTGGACTAGCGACGAGCAGTACTTC. Translating gives CASSAAWTSDEQYF.

Regarding this clone: Other nucleotide sequences from this sample produce the same CDR3. This chain uses TRBV18 with TRBJ1-2; no clear D. Germline loops: CDR1 KGHSH, CDR2 LQKENI. V was trimmed by 3 bases and J by 0 bases, leaving 8 bases between them. This CDR3 has 14 amino acids. The CDR3 loop reads CASSPTETNYGYTF. For the CDR3, the DNA is TGTGCCAGCTCACCGACCGAAACTAACTATGGCTACACCTTC.

This chain connects TRBV6-6 to TRBJ1-5; TRBD1 agrees at 7 bases. With V trimmed by 5 bases and J by 1 base, 2 bases remained unmatched. Looked up from germline, CDR1 is MNHNY and CDR2 is SVGAGI (reference sequence). The CDR3 is 14 residues long. The CDR3 loop is CASSEGQSNQPQHF. In nucleotides, the CDR3 is TGTGCCAGCAGTGAGGGACAGAGCAATCAGCCCCAGCATTTT.

This clone was counted between two and nine times. The chain joins TRBV28 to TRBJ1-3, with D possibly matching TRBD1 (6 bases). Germline V CDR1 and CDR2: MDHEN, SYDVKM. Trimming removed 3 bases from V and 0 bases from J, with 15 bases in between. This CDR3 has 17 amino acids. This chain's CDR3 is CASSLWRGEDSGNTIYF. DNA of the CDR3: TGTGCCAGCAGTTTGTGGAGGGGGGAAGACTCTGGAAACACCATATATTTT.

The V gene is TRBV4-3, the J gene TRBJ2-5; D possibly corresponds to TRBD1 (6 bases). V dropped 4 bases and J dropped 1 base, with 10 bases sitting between them. Per the germline V gene, CDR1 is LGHNA and CDR2 is YSLEER. This CDR3 contains 14 residues. DNA for the CDR3: TGCGCCAGCAGCCGAACGACAGGCCAAGAGACCCAGTACTTC. Its translation: CASSRTTGQETQYF.

CDR3 in amino acids: CASSSLGLAGGRYYNEQFF. The CDR3 DNA reads TGTGCCAGCAGCAGCTTGGGACTAGCGGGAGGGCGGTACTACAATGAGCAGTTCTTC. The V call is TRBV5-6, the J call TRBJ2-1; 16 nucleotides agree with TRBD2. Per germline, CDR1 SGHDT and CDR2 YYEEEE. Trimming removed 4 bases from V and 3 bases from J; junction bases left unmatched: 10. CDR3 length: 19 amino acids.